The 28 T cell receptor beta chains below were found in one sample sequenced in a study of Ad26.COV2.S vaccination and SARS-CoV-2 variants. Treatment here: over 15 received Ad26.COV2.S at low or high dose, single or two shots; five or six received placebo; per-sample allocation not given. The study sampled participants on day 63 after the first vaccine or placebo injection. TCRdb's table, derived via immunoSEQ multiplex PCR, lists solely in-frame clones and lacks some. The repertoire has fewer than 500,000 clones, 89% of them found once; the top ten carry about 2.5%. The specimen was peripheral blood, collected in a trial of Ad26.COV2.S vaccine versus placebo. These receptors all come from a person aged 18-65 years who received the Ad26.COV2.S COVID-19 vaccine or a placebo.

This clone has more than one count but fewer than ten. The gene calls are TRBV7-9 and TRBJ1-1; D is perhaps TRBD1 (5 bases). Germline CDR1 and CDR2: SEHNR and FQNEAQ (reference sequence). This CDR3 contains 16 residues. Trimming shortened V by 3 bases and J by 0 bases, and 14 bases separated the two germline ends. The CDR3 DNA follows: TGTGCCAGCAGCTTTTTGAGGGGCAGAATGAACACTGAAGCTTTCTTT. Protein product: CASSFLRGRMNTEAFF. Supplemented by reference TRBV7-9 and TRBJ1-1, the full variable domain reads DTGVSQNPRHKITKRGQNVTFRCDPISEHNRLYWYRQTLGQGPEFLTYFQNEAQLEKSRLLSDRFSAERPKGSFSTLEIQRTEQGDSAMYLCASSFLRGRMNTEAFFGQGTRLTVV.

This clone was recorded once. The V and J genes are TRBV21-1 and TRBJ2-7; TRBD1 reflects the table's D call only, with no check against the DNA. TRBV21-1 is marked as a pseudogene. This CDR3 has 16 amino acids. This CDR3 reads CASSPHRQGFYFEQYV. CDR3 DNA: TGTGCCAGCAGCCCACACCGACAGGGGTTTTATTTCGAGCAGTACGTC.

The chain is built from TRBV7-9 and TRBJ2-1; 10 bases are a match to TRBD2. The V segment lost 5 bases and the J segment 8 bases; nucleotides outside the gene matches: 12. The CDR3 extends over 16 amino acids. Germline loops: CDR1 SEHNR, CDR2 FQNEAQ (reference sequence). In nucleotides, the CDR3 is TGTGCCAGCAGCGGGAAGCTAGCGGGAGTTATCGATGAGCAGTTCTTC. Protein product: CASSGKLAGVIDEQFF.

This clone showed up just a few times. The V call is TRBV27, the J call TRBJ2-2; tentatively, D is TRBD1 or TRBD2 (5 bases each). V was pared by 6 bases and J by 5 bases, with 10 bases between. The CDR3 has 13 amino acids. Germline assignment: CDR1 MNHEY and CDR2 SMNVEV (reference sequence). CDR3 in amino acids: CASRRGVTGELFF. As DNA, the CDR3 is TGTGCCAGCAGGAGGGGCGTAACCGGGGAGCTGTTTTTT.

The J gene is TRBJ2-1, the V gene TRBV29-1; 7 nucleotides match TRBD1. Germline V lookup: CDR1 SQVTM, CDR2 ANQGSEA. The CDR3 runs to 15 residues. V shed 5 bases and J 6 bases; nucleotides not matched to a gene: 13. This CDR3 reads CSVNSGGTLGNEQFF. CDR3 bases: TGCAGCGTTAACTCAGGGGGTACCCTGGGCAATGAGCAGTTCTTC.

CDR3 nucleotides: TGTGCCAGCTCACAGTCGAACACTGAAGCTTTCTTT. It yields the protein CASSQSNTEAFF. The chain employs TRBV18 and TRBJ1-1; no reliable D call. The CDR3 spans 12 residues. With 4 bases removed from V and 1 base from J, the gap between germline ends came to 4 bases. Germline assignment: CDR1 KGHSH and CDR2 LQKENI.

This clone was recorded once. The chain has TRBV29-1 and TRBJ2-5; TRBD2 matches at 8 bases. This CDR3 has 13 residues. Germline assignment: CDR1 SQVTM and CDR2 ANQGSEA. J lost 2 bases, V lost 7 bases, and 6 bases had no gene match. CDR3: CSGASGPQETQYF. CDR3 bases: TGCAGCGGGGCTAGCGGGCCACAAGAGACCCAGTACTTC.

A few counts support this clone. The V gene is TRBV3-1 (or the pseudogene TRBV3-2), the J gene TRBJ2-1, with D unresolved. Trimming took 3 bases from V and 10 from J, leaving 7 bases between them. Germline V gene lookup returns CDR1 LGHDT and CDR2 YNNKEL (reference sequence). CDR3 length: 11 amino acids. CDR3 sequence reads: CASSQSWEQFF. CDR3 nucleotide sequence: TGTGCCAGCAGCCAGTCTTGGGAGCAGTTCTTC.

The J gene is TRBJ2-3, the V gene TRBV18; TRBD2 matches at 10 bases. This CDR3 has 16 residues. CDR1 is KGHSH, CDR2 LQKENI, per germline. The V gene end was trimmed by 6 bases and the J gene end by 0 bases; junction bases not matched to a gene: 6. The CDR3 spells CASSPLAGASTDTQYF. As DNA, the CDR3 is TGTGCCAGCTCCCCCCTAGCGGGGGCTAGCACAGATACGCAGTATTTT.

This clone was counted once. DNA for the CDR3: TGCGCCAGCAGCTTACTTGGGACTAGCGGGTATACCCCCTACAATGAGCAGTTCTTC. Protein product: CASSLLGTSGYTPYNEQFF. The chain couples TRBV5-1 to TRBJ2-1, with 12 bases that match TRBD2. The CDR3 has 19 amino acids. Trimming cost V 2 bases and J 2 bases; bases outside gene matches: 11. Germline V gives CDR1 SGHRS, CDR2 YFSETQ.

The chain combines TRBV12-3 or TRBV12-4 with TRBJ2-1, with unresolved D. The ends were cut back, 6 bases at V and 4 bases at J, with 10 bases in the middle. The CDR3 length is 13 residues. The CDR3 coding sequence is TGTGCCAGCAGGACTTTGCAGTACAATGAGCAGTTCTTC. This codes for CASRTLQYNEQFF.

The J gene is TRBJ1-2, the V gene TRBV2, with 8 bases fitting TRBD1. V dropped 8 bases and J dropped 8; count of bases not matched to a gene: 13. The CDR3 length is 14 residues. Germline CDR1 SNHLY, CDR2 FYNNEI. The CDR3 DNA sequence: TGTGCCAGCCGGAGGCCAGGGGGCGCGCGGGGCTACACCTTC. This encodes CASRRPGGARGYTF. Based on the CDR3 plus reference TRBV2 and TRBJ1-2, the full variable domain is EPEVTQTPSHQVTQMGQEVILRCVPISNHLYFYWYRQILGQKVEFLVSFYNNEISEKSEIFDDQFSVERPDGSNFTLKIRSTKLEDSAMYFCASRRPGGARGYTFGSGTRLTVV.

This clone was observed a single time. The gene calls are TRBV6-6 and TRBJ1-1; the match to TRBD1 covers 7 bases. CDR3 size: 18 residues. CDR1 is MNHNY, CDR2 SVGAGI, per germline (reference sequence). V shed 5 bases, J shed 1 base, and the junction held 16 bases outside the gene matches. CDR3 region: CASSRPTGVSGGNTEAFF. CDR3 DNA: TGTGCCAGCAGTCGGCCCACAGGGGTCTCTGGTGGGAACACTGAAGCTTTCTTT.

The chain joins TRBV11-3 to TRBJ1-1; D gene ambiguous. This CDR3 is 14 amino acids long. Trimming stripped 5 bases from V and 4 bases from J, with 14 bases between. The germline gives CDR1 SGHNT, CDR2 YENEEA. CDR3 protein: CASSQVGWSTEAFF. The CDR3 nucleotides are TGTGCCAGCAGCCAAGTGGGTTGGAGCACTGAAGCTTTCTTT.

The CDR3 bases are TGTGCCATCAGTGAGCGGACAGGGTCTGACACCGGGGAGCTGTTTTTT. Its translation is CAISERTGSDTGELFF. The chain recombines TRBV10-3 with TRBJ2-2; 8 nucleotides agree with TRBD1. Germline-derived CDR1 and CDR2 are ENHRY and SYGVKD. Germline trimming cut 2 bases from V and 3 bases from J; bases unmatched to any gene: 5. This CDR3 has 16 residues.

This clone occurred once. The rearrangement joins TRBV19 to TRBJ2-7; D is uncertain. The CDR3 covers 12 residues. The germline V gene has CDR1 LNHDA and CDR2 SQIVND (reference sequence). Trimming took 10 bases from V and 0 from J, leaving 10 bases between them. The CDR3 bases are TGTGCCAAGCCGGGCCGCTCCTACGAGCAGTACGTC. Protein sequence: CAKPGRSYEQYV.

This clone was counted a single time. The chain has TRBV3-1 (or the pseudogene TRBV3-2) and TRBJ1-5; possible D gene TRBD1, 5 bases. Trimming cost V 1 base and J 2 bases, with 18 bases left between them. The V gene's germline CDR1 is LGHDT and CDR2 YNNKEL (reference sequence). The CDR3 has 18 residues. The DNA of the CDR3 is TGTGCCAGCAGCCAAGGAGAACAGGCGACCTATGGCAATCAGCCCCAGCATTTT. It specifies CASSQGEQATYGNQPQHF.

The V call is TRBV29-1, the J call TRBJ1-1; possibly TRBD1 for D (6 bases). The CDR3 has 14 amino acids. The V and J ends lost 5 bases and 1 base respectively, with 14 bases between them. Germline values: CDR1 SQVTM, CDR2 ANQGSEA. The CDR3: CSVSGGLGNTEAFF. The CDR3 DNA sequence: TGCAGCGTTTCTGGGGGCCTAGGGAACACTGAAGCTTTCTTT.

The V gene is TRBV27, the J gene TRBJ1-2; D is undetermined. This CDR3 is built from 15 residues. In germline, CDR1 is MNHEY, CDR2 SMNVEV (reference sequence). The V end was cut by 4 bases, the J end by 8 bases, with 20 bases between. CDR3 sequence reads: CASSYKQNPAGGYTF. The CDR3 DNA sequence: TGTGCCAGCAGTTACAAACAGAATCCGGCGGGCGGCTACACCTTC.

V and J are TRBV15 and TRBJ2-3; TRBD1 aligns across 7 bases. This CDR3 is 17 amino acids long. CDR1 and CDR2 (germline): LNHNV, YYDKDF (reference sequence). After removal of 2 bases from V and 3 bases from J, the junction contained 11 bases not matched to a gene. The chain's CDR3 is CATSRPRQGSTTDTQYF. Written as DNA, the CDR3 is TGTGCCACCAGCAGACCACGACAGGGATCGACAACAGATACGCAGTATTTT.

V and J are TRBV3-1 (or the pseudogene TRBV3-2) and TRBJ2-7, with D perhaps TRBD1 (6 bases). Per germline, CDR1 LGHDT and CDR2 YNNKEL (reference sequence). CDR3 length: 14 amino acids. Trimming took off 4 bases at V and 4 bases at J, with 14 bases between the two ends. The CDR3 DNA follows: TGTGCCAGCAGCCGTGACAGGTGGTCGTACGAGCAGTACTTC. Encoded protein: CASSRDRWSYEQYF.

This clone was observed once. This chain connects TRBV5-5 to TRBJ2-3; D gene ambiguous. Germline V gene lookup returns CDR1 SGHKS and CDR2 YYEKEE (reference sequence). CDR3 length equals 16 residues. V lost 3 bases to trimming and J lost 0 bases, with 14 bases between them. For the CDR3, the DNA is TGTGCCAGCAGCTCCACCTCTCCAACTAGCACAGATACGCAGTATTTT. Protein: CASSSTSPTSTDTQYF.

This rearrangement joins TRBV5-4 to TRBJ1-4; D gene unclear. This CDR3 is built from 14 residues. Germline V gene sequence: CDR1 SGHNT, CDR2 YYREEE (reference sequence). The V and J ends lost 5 bases and 6 bases respectively, with 14 bases between them. The chain's CDR3 is CASRGGPRDEKLFF. CDR3 in DNA: TGTGCCAGCAGAGGCGGCCCGAGGGATGAAAAACTGTTTTTT.

This chain connects TRBV12-3 or TRBV12-4 to TRBJ1-1; weak D call: TRBD1 (6 bases). The CDR3 has 12 residues. The germline V and J ends were trimmed by 1 base and 11 bases, with 11 bases remaining between them. CDR3 in DNA: TGTGCCAGCAGTTTAGTGGGGGGGGCGGCTTTCTTT. Encoded protein: CASSLVGGAAFF.

The chain couples TRBV18 to TRBJ2-5, with 7 bases that match TRBD1. With V trimmed by 3 bases and J by 3 bases, 1 base remained unmatched. The CDR3 contains 13 residues. The V gene's germline CDR1 is KGHSH and CDR2 LQKENI. CDR3 bases: TGTGCCAGCTCACCCACAGGGGAAGAGACCCAGTACTTC. Translation: CASSPTGEETQYF.

V is TRBV24-1 and J is TRBJ2-1; 16 nucleotides agree with TRBD2. Trimming cost V 4 bases and J 1 base; bases outside gene matches: 3. This CDR3 has 18 amino acids. Germline loops: CDR1 KGHDR, CDR2 SFDVKD. The CDR3 protein is CATSEGLAGGQSYNEQFF. Here the CDR3 DNA reads TGTGCCACCAGTGAGGGACTAGCGGGAGGGCAATCCTACAATGAGCAGTTCTTC.

This chain joins TRBV19 and TRBJ1-1; maybe TRBD1 (6 bases). Germline values: CDR1 LNHDA, CDR2 SQIVND (reference sequence). V was shortened by 5 bases and J by 7 bases, with 26 bases between the two germline ends. This CDR3 has 17 residues. Here the CDR3 reads CASSPNAGRGRYNEAFF. In DNA, the CDR3 is TGTGCCAGTAGTCCCAACGCTGGAAGGGGGAGGTATAATGAAGCTTTCTTT.

The chain combines TRBV18 with TRBJ2-1; 14 nucleotides match TRBD2. The CDR3 extends over 15 amino acids. V gave up 3 bases and J gave up 10 bases; unmatched junction bases: 5. Looked up from germline, CDR1 is KGHSH and CDR2 is LQKENI. CDR3 nucleotides: TGTGCCAGCTCACCGGGACTAGCGGGAGACGGGGAGCAGTTCTTC. As protein: CASSPGLAGDGEQFF.